A selection of T cell receptor beta chains follows, all from one sample in a study of CD8 T cells in Susac syndrome. TCRdb passed the immunoSEQ multiplex PCR reads through MiXCR, listing each CDR3 protein once. The sample gives fewer than 200,000 distinct CDR3 sequences, 90% to 95% of which show up once; roughly 0.11% is in the top ten. Sequencing was done on a sample of CD4+ T cells from PBMCs. These TCRs come from a human donor with Susac syndrome. Both conserved end residues are part of each CDR3. Each record gives: D gene, V gene, clone size, CDR3 length, J gene, CDR3 DNA, CDR3 protein. The D gene is left open where the match is weak. Clone size appears in some rows only: once, few, many, or a class for an expanded clone.

-	TRBV6-2/TRBV6-3	-	14	TRBJ2-7	TGTGCCAGCAGTTACCGACGACTAGAGGTCGAGCAGTACTTC	CASSYRRLEVEQYF
TRBD1	TRBV6-5	once	15	TRBJ1-2	TGTGCCAGCAGGAAACAGGGGGCTGTCGGCTATGGCTACACCTTC	CASRKQGAVGYGYTF
-	TRBV12-3/TRBV12-4	-	14	TRBJ1-4	TGTGCCAGCAGCCCCCAGGGGCGCGATAAAAAACTGTTTTTT	CASSPQGRDKKLFF
TRBD2	TRBV5-1	once	17	TRBJ2-3	TGCGCCAGCAGCATAGGACTAGCGGGGGGGCCTGGAGATACGCAGTATTTT	CASSIGLAGGPGDTQYF
-	TRBV29-1	-	12	TRBJ1-3	TGCAGCGCATATAGCTCTGGAAACACCATATATTTT	CSAYSSGNTIYF
-	TRBV27	once	15	TRBJ1-2	TGTGCCAGCAGTTTGGGGGGGGCGCAGAACTATGGCTACACCTTC	CASSLGGAQNYGYTF
-	TRBV4-3	-	18	TRBJ2-6	TGCGCCAGCAGCCAGTCGGAAAAGTGGTCCTCTGGGGCCAACGTCCTGACTTTC	CASSQSEKWSSGANVLTF
-	TRBV7-2	-	15	TRBJ2-1	TGTGCCAGCAGCCAAGGCAGGAGCTCCTACAATGAGCAGTTCTTC	CASSQGRSSYNEQFF
-	TRBV5-4	-	14	TRBJ2-1	TGTGCCAGCAGCTCGCAAGGGGAAAGGGGTGAGCAGTTCTTC	CASSSQGERGEQFF
-	TRBV7-9	-	15	TRBJ2-2	TGTGCCAGCAGCTTCCAGACAGTGAACACCGGGGAGCTGTTTTTT	CASSFQTVNTGELFF
-	TRBV20-1	-	15	TRBJ2-5	TGCAGTGCTCCGACTCCGGGACCTACCCGGGAGACCCAGTACTTC	CSAPTPGPTRETQYF
TRBD1	TRBV20-1	-	15	TRBJ1-5	TGCAGTGCTAGAGTTGGGGGACAGGGGGGGCAGCCCCAGCATTTT	CSARVGGQGGQPQHF
-	TRBV5-1	-	16	TRBJ2-2	TGCGCCAGCAGCATTTCGGGACTTTCGAACACCGGGGAGCTGTTTTTT	CASSISGLSNTGELFF
TRBD2	TRBV3-1	-	16	TRBJ2-1	TGTGCCAGCAGCCAACGCGGGGGGGCTGCCTACAATGAGCAGTTCTTC	CASSQRGGAAYNEQFF
-	TRBV7-2	-	14	TRBJ1-1	TGTGCCAGCAGTCGAATGAGGGAGAACACTGAAGCTTTCTTT	CASSRMRENTEAFF
TRBD1	TRBV7-2	-	16	TRBJ2-3	TGTGCCAGCAGCCTAGGGGGACCACAGGGGGGAGATACGCAGTATTTT	CASSLGGPQGGDTQYF
TRBD1	TRBV5-1	-	17	TRBJ1-6	TGCGCCAGCAGTCCTAGACAGGGCGGATCCTATAATTCACCCCTCCACTTT	CASSPRQGGSYNSPLHF
-	TRBV9	-	13	TRBJ2-5	TGTGCCAGCAGCGTAACCCCACGGGAGACCCAGTACTTC	CASSVTPRETQYF
TRBD1	TRBV5-6	-	17	TRBJ2-5	TGTGCCAGCAGCTTTTCGCCGGGACAGGTCCTACAAGAGACCCAGTACTTC	CASSFSPGQVLQETQYF
TRBD2	TRBV2	-	15	TRBJ2-5	TGTGCCAGCACCCCGGGGCTAGCGGGGGGCCAGACCCAGTACTTC	CASTPGLAGGQTQYF
-	TRBV20-1	-	14	TRBJ1-2	TGCAGTGCTGCAGGGACACGAGATAACTATGGCTACACCTTC	CSAAGTRDNYGYTF
TRBD2	TRBV5-1	-	16	TRBJ2-5	TGCGCCAGCAGCTTTGCTGGTAGCGGGGGCCAAGAGACCCAGTACTTC	CASSFAGSGGQETQYF
-	TRBV18	few	13	TRBJ1-2	TGTGCCAGCTCACCACCTAGTGCCTATGGCTACACCTTC	CASSPPSAYGYTF
-	TRBV2	-	13	TRBJ1-2	TGTGCCAGCAGTGAAACAGGGAATAAGGGCTACACCTTC	CASSETGNKGYTF
-	TRBV9	-	14	TRBJ2-1	TGTGCCAGCAGCGTGGACGGGAGCTACAATGAGCAGTTCTTC	CASSVDGSYNEQFF
-	TRBV2	-	14	TRBJ2-6	TGTGCCAGCAGTGAAGCGGCTGGGGCCAACGTCCTGACTTTC	CASSEAAGANVLTF
TRBD1	TRBV3-1	-	16	TRBJ2-3	TGTGCCAGCAGCCCGGGGACAGGGGGACTCACAGATACGCAGTATTTT	CASSPGTGGLTDTQYF
-	TRBV5-1	-	14	TRBJ2-2	TGCGCCAGTCACCCCGGGGGACTGTCCGGGGAGCTGTTTTTT	CASHPGGLSGELFF
-	TRBV11-2	-	16	TRBJ2-1	TGTGCCAGCAGCTCTCCTTTGTTAGCGGCGAACAATGAGCAGTTCTTC	CASSSPLLAANNEQFF
-	TRBV20-1	-	12	TRBJ2-5	TGCAGTGCCAACAGGGAGGGAGAGACCCAGTACTTC	CSANREGETQYF
-	TRBV2	once	14	TRBJ1-5	TGTGCCAGCAGTGAGGGGGTCTCCAATCAGCCCCAGCATTTT	CASSEGVSNQPQHF
TRBD1	TRBV19	once	14	TRBJ1-6	TGTGCCAGTAGCAGTCGGACAGGGGATTCACCCCTCCACTTT	CASSSRTGDSPLHF
-	TRBV5-1	once	14	TRBJ2-7	TGCGCCAGCAGCTTTTTGGGCAGCACCTACGAGCAGTACTTC	CASSFLGSTYEQYF
TRBD1	TRBV27	-	14	TRBJ1-1	TGTGCCAGCAGTTTGAGACAGGGCCACACTGAAGCTTTCTTT	CASSLRQGHTEAFF
-	TRBV29-1	-	13	TRBJ2-5	TGCAGCGGGATCCAGGGATACCAAGAGACCCAGTACTTC	CSGIQGYQETQYF
TRBD2	TRBV5-1	once	16	TRBJ2-7	TGCGCCAGCAGCCATGGACTAGCGGAGAACTCCTACGAGCAGTACTTC	CASSHGLAENSYEQYF
-	TRBV6-1	-	12	TRBJ1-1	TGTGCCAGCAGTGAAAAGCGCGGTGAAGCTTTCTTT	CASSEKRGEAFF
-	TRBV5-4	-	14	TRBJ1-4	TGTGCCAGCAGCTTGGACCGGGGGAACGAAAAACTGTTTTTT	CASSLDRGNEKLFF
-	TRBV3-1	-	16	TRBJ1-2	TGTGCCAGCAGCCAAGATGTCCGGTGGGGTCACTATGGCTACACCTTC	CASSQDVRWGHYGYTF
-	TRBV4-3	-	16	TRBJ1-1	TGCGCCAGCAGCCAAGATGGGGGGAAGGGGAACACTGAAGCTTTCTTT	CASSQDGGKGNTEAFF
-	TRBV29-1	-	16	TRBJ2-6	TGCAGCGTTGAATGGTGGACAGACTCTGGGGCCAACGTCCTGACTTTC	CSVEWWTDSGANVLTF
TRBD1	TRBV4-3	-	16	TRBJ2-2	TGCGCCAGCAGCCAAGATGTACAGGGGCGGTCCGGGGAGCTGTTTTTT	CASSQDVQGRSGELFF
-	TRBV4-3	-	15	TRBJ2-3	TGCGCCAGCAGCCCACAGGAGGGGGGGGGCTTTACGCAGTATTTT	CASSPQEGGGFTQYF
-	TRBV7-9	-	14	TRBJ2-5	TGTGCCAGCAGCTTAGAGCGAAGGGCAGAGACCCAGTACTTC	CASSLERRAETQYF
TRBD2	TRBV3-1	-	15	TRBJ2-3	TGTGCCAGCAGCACGCGGGGGGTCTCCACAGATACGCAGTATTTT	CASSTRGVSTDTQYF
-	TRBV20-1	-	10	TRBJ2-5	TGCAGTGCTAGCAAAGAGACCCAGTACTTC	CSASKETQYF
-	TRBV5-6	-	14	TRBJ1-2	TGTGCCAGCAGCTCCTACTTACGATACTATGGCTACACCTTC	CASSSYLRYYGYTF
TRBD2	TRBV18	-	15	TRBJ2-1	TGTGCCAGCTCACCACCGGGACTACCTTGGAATGAGCAGTTCTTC	CASSPPGLPWNEQFF
-	TRBV9	-	14	TRBJ2-5	TGTGCCAGCAGCGTGGGGCAGGCCGAGGAGACCCAGTACTTC	CASSVGQAEETQYF
-	TRBV20-1	-	14	TRBJ2-5	TGCAGTGCTAGACCCTTTGGGGGCCAAGAGACCCAGTACTTC	CSARPFGGQETQYF
TRBD1	TRBV20-1	-	15	TRBJ2-5	TGCAGTGCTAGAGATTTGGACAGGGGGCAAGAGACCCAGTACTTC	CSARDLDRGQETQYF
-	TRBV10-3	-	14	TRBJ2-5	TGTGCCATCAGTGAGTCGCAGGGTCCAGAGACCCAGTACTTC	CAISESQGPETQYF